Below are 31 T cell receptor beta chains sequenced from a single sample in a study of OX40 agonist ivuxolimab in advanced cancers. The repertoire was sequenced with immunoSEQ multiplex PCR; TCRdb's copy has only in-frame clones and lacks some. Of some 50,000 clones in the sample, approximately 90% were seen once. The sample here was CD4+ or CD8+ T cells sorted from blood, taken in a trial of the OX40 agonist ivuxolimab. The origin of the receptors is an adult with an advanced solid tumor such as melanoma, head and neck, liver or kidney cancer.

CDR3 in DNA: TGCAGCGCCTTGGACAGGTCGTCCTACGAGCAGTACTTC. Amino acid sequence: CSALDRSSYEQYF. V is TRBV29-1 and J is TRBJ2-7; TRBD1 matches 7 bases. The CDR3 has 13 amino acids. The junction had 7 bases not matched to a gene; V was cut back by 7 bases and J by 1 base. From germline, CDR1 is SQVTM and CDR2 ANQGSEA.

The chain couples TRBV10-2 to TRBJ2-1; 8 nucleotides match TRBD1. Per germline, CDR1 WSHSY and CDR2 SAAADI. The ends lost 6 bases at V and 4 bases at J; junction bases unmatched: 8. CDR3 size: 15 residues. This CDR3 reads CASSSTGTGYNEQFF. In DNA form, the CDR3 reads TGCGCCAGCAGCTCGACCGGGACAGGATACAATGAGCAGTTCTTC.

The chain joins TRBV30 to TRBJ2-7; tentatively, D is TRBD2 (5 bases). The CDR3 consists of 14 residues. CDR1 and CDR2 (germline): GTSNPN, SVGIG (reference sequence). V dropped 0 bases and J dropped 7 bases, with 16 bases sitting between them. CDR3 coding DNA: TGTGCCTGGAGTGTAGCCGGGGTGAGAGGGGAGCAGTACTTC. Amino acid sequence: CAWSVAGVRGEQYF. The variable domain in full, completed from reference TRBV30 and TRBJ2-7, reads SQTIHQWPATLVQPVGSPLSLECTVEGTSNPNLYWYRQAAGRGLQLLFYSVGIGQISSEVPQNLSASRPQDRQFILSSKKLLLSDSGFYLCAWSVAGVRGEQYFGPGTRLTVT.

This clone has a handful of counts. The chain has TRBV7-3 and TRBJ1-1; possibly TRBD1 for D (6 bases). In germline, CDR1 is SGHTA, CDR2 FQGTGA. Trimming took off 1 base at V and 11 bases at J, with 14 bases between the two ends. This CDR3 has 13 residues. CDR3 bases: TGTGCCAGCAGCTTAAGCCCACAGGGTCCGGCTTTCTTT. Amino acid sequence: CASSLSPQGPAFF.

The rearrangement uses TRBV28 and TRBJ2-7; 8 bases match TRBD1. The CDR3 has 15 residues. Germline loops: CDR1 MDHEN, CDR2 SYDVKM. Trimming removed 6 bases from V and 6 bases from J; junction bases left unmatched: 13. The CDR3 region has the DNA TGTGCCAGCAGAAATCCGGCCAGGGGGCGCGTCGAGCAGTACTTC. Protein: CASRNPARGRVEQYF.

This rearrangement joins TRBV18 to TRBJ2-1, with D unresolved. V was shortened by 4 bases and J by 8 bases, with 6 bases between the two germline ends. The germline V gene encodes CDR1 KGHSH and CDR2 LQKENI. The CDR3 consists of 11 residues. The CDR3 loop reads CASSRAYEQFF. DNA of the CDR3: TGTGCCAGCTCACGGGCCTATGAGCAGTTCTTC.

The chain is built from TRBV5-1 and TRBJ2-1; possible D gene TRBD1, 6 bases. Germline CDR1 reads SGHRS; CDR2 reads YFSETQ. The CDR3 has 17 residues. V was cut by 0 bases and J by 0 bases, with 13 bases left in between. The CDR3 sequence is CASSLGQGIHSYNEQFF. CDR3 nucleotides: TGCGCCAGCAGCTTGGGGCAGGGGATTCACTCCTACAATGAGCAGTTCTTC.

The rearrangement joins TRBV29-1 to TRBJ1-2; D gene unclear. This CDR3 contains 12 residues. The germline gives CDR1 SQVTM, CDR2 ANQGSEA. Trimming left V 4 bases short and J 5 bases short, with 11 bases between. The CDR3 coding sequence is TGCAGCGTTGTAAGAGGTTCTTATGGCTACACCTTC. Its protein product is CSVVRGSYGYTF.

The chain combines TRBV5-4 with TRBJ2-7; 9 bases are a match to TRBD1. Germline lookup yields CDR1 SGHNT and CDR2 YYREEE (reference sequence). V trimming: 3 bases; J trimming: 5 bases; junction bases outside the gene matches: 6. CDR3 size: 14 residues. In DNA, the CDR3 is TGTGCCAGCAGCTCCCTGACAGGGGGAAACGAGCAGTACTTC. It translates to CASSSLTGGNEQYF.

The chain carries TRBV18 and TRBJ2-5; 8 bases line up with TRBD1. This CDR3 is 14 amino acids long. From germline, CDR1 is KGHSH and CDR2 LQKENI. The V and J ends lost 6 bases and 5 bases, in that order; junction bases with no gene match: 8. CDR3 in amino acids: CASSLAGGWETQYF. CDR3 nucleotide sequence: TGTGCCAGCTCTCTTGCAGGGGGCTGGGAGACCCAGTACTTC.

J is TRBJ1-1 and V is TRBV19, with D possibly TRBD1 on 5 matching bases. The length of the CDR3 is 13 residues. CDR1 LNHDA and CDR2 SQIVND come from the germline V gene (reference sequence). V shed 3 bases and J shed 7 bases, with 12 bases lying between them. The CDR3 nucleotides are TGTGCCAGTAGTATTGACGGACAACTTGAAGCTTTCTTT. It is translated as CASSIDGQLEAFF. Looking up the rest from reference TRBV19 and TRBJ1-1 gives the full variable domain: DGGITQSPKYLFRKEGQNVTLSCEQNLNHDAMYWYRQDPGQGLRLIYYSQIVNDFQKGDIAEGYSVSREKKESFPLTVTSAQKNPTAFYLCASSIDGQLEAFFGQGTRLTVV.

The CDR3 DNA is TGTGCCAGCAGTTCAGGGTCCTACGAGCAGTACTTC. Encoded protein: CASSSGSYEQYF. V is TRBV6-6 and J is TRBJ2-7, with a weak D call TRBD1 (5 bases). The CDR3 sequence is 12 residues long. Germline assignment: CDR1 MNHNY and CDR2 SVGAGI (reference sequence). V shed 4 bases and J shed 1 base, with 5 bases lying between them.

The genes are TRBV2 and TRBJ2-7, with 10 bases that match TRBD2. This CDR3 comprises 15 residues. Germline trimming cut 6 bases from V and 7 bases from J; bases unmatched to any gene: 12. Germline values: CDR1 SNHLY, CDR2 FYNNEI. CDR3 loop: CASRVSSGSRGEQYF. Here the CDR3 DNA reads TGTGCCAGCAGGGTATCTAGCGGGAGTCGGGGGGAGCAGTACTTC.

CDR3 bases: TGTGCCAGCAGCTCGACTGGTTACACCATATATTTT. This gives the protein CASSSTGYTIYF. The V gene is TRBV7-9, the J gene TRBJ1-3; D is undetermined. Germline CDR1 reads SEHNR; CDR2 reads FQNEAQ (reference sequence). The CDR3 has 12 amino acids. V was trimmed by 4 bases and J by 8 bases, leaving 9 bases between them. The complete variable domain, with remaining parts taken from reference TRBV7-9 and TRBJ1-3, reads DTGVSQNPRHKITKRGQNVTFRCDPISEHNRLYWYRQTLGQGPEFLTYFQNEAQLEKSRLLSDRFSAERPKGSFSTLEIQRTEQGDSAMYLCASSSTGYTIYFGEGSWLTVV.

V gene TRBV4-2 combines with J gene TRBJ1-1; TRBD1 agrees at 7 bases. CDR3 length: 16 amino acids. Germline V gene data show CDR1 as LGHNA and CDR2 as YNFKEQ. V dropped 1 base and J dropped 4; count of bases not matched to a gene: 9. The CDR3 region has the DNA TGTGCCAGCAGCCAAGTGCAGGGGGGAAAAGGCACTGAAGCTTTCTTT. This codes for CASSQVQGGKGTEAFF.

The J gene is TRBJ1-2, the V gene TRBV7-3, with a weak D call TRBD1 (6 bases). This CDR3 is built from 13 residues. The V gene lost 9 bases and the J gene lost 6 bases, with 17 bases spanning the gap. The germline gives CDR1 SGHTA, CDR2 FQGTGA. As DNA, the CDR3 is TGTGCCAGGTGGGACACATTACTCGATGGCTACACCTTC. Protein sequence: CARWDTLLDGYTF.

V is TRBV6-1 and J is TRBJ1-1, with D possibly matching TRBD1 (6 bases). The ends were cut back, 6 bases at V and 10 bases at J, with 15 bases in the middle. Germline V lookup: CDR1 MNHNS, CDR2 SASEGT. The CDR3 runs 12 residues. The CDR3 reads CASSGSLGAAFF. DNA of the CDR3: TGTGCCAGCAGCGGGTCCTTGGGGGCAGCTTTCTTT.

V and J are TRBV5-6 and TRBJ2-2, with TRBD1 matching 7 bases. V dropped 0 bases and J dropped 6; count of bases not matched to a gene: 5. The CDR3 totals 15 residues. CDR1 is SGHDT and CDR2 is YYEEEE in the germline V gene. This CDR3 is CASSLAGQDAGELFF. For the CDR3, the DNA is TGTGCCAGCAGCTTGGCCGGACAGGACGCCGGGGAGCTGTTTTTT.

The chain employs TRBV5-1 and TRBJ2-7; unclear D gene. V lost 0 bases and J 0 bases, leaving 4 bases between the germline ends. Per germline, CDR1 SGHRS and CDR2 YFSETQ. The length of the CDR3 is 13 residues. CDR3 bases: TGCGCCAGCAGCTTGGACGGCTCCTACGAGCAGTACTTC. This gives the protein CASSLDGSYEQYF.

This clone was counted a single time. The chain combines TRBV18 with TRBJ1-1; D is ambiguous. Germline V gene data show CDR1 as KGHSH and CDR2 as LQKENI. The CDR3 is 17 residues long. V lost 3 bases and J 0 bases, leaving 17 bases between the germline ends. The DNA for the CDR3 is TGTGCCAGCTCACCTGAGAGATGGGCTTTGATGAACACTGAAGCTTTCTTT. It codes for CASSPERWALMNTEAFF.

This chain connects TRBV7-8 to TRBJ2-7; maybe TRBD1 (5 bases). Germline V gene sequence: CDR1 SGHVS, CDR2 FQNEAQ. Trimming stripped 5 bases from V and 5 bases from J, with 16 bases between. The CDR3 has 14 amino acids. CDR3 DNA sequence: TGTGCCAGCAGCCCCCAGGGTATATCGAACGAGCAGTACTTC. Its protein product is CASSPQGISNEQYF.

V gene TRBV18 combines with J gene TRBJ1-4; TRBD1 aligns across 10 bases. The V gene's germline CDR1 is KGHSH and CDR2 LQKENI. The CDR3 is 15 amino acids. After removal of 4 bases from V and 6 bases from J, the junction contained 5 bases not matched to a gene. The DNA of the CDR3 is TGTGCCAGCTCACTGACAGGGGGCGATGATGAAAAACTGTTTTTT. Protein sequence: CASSLTGGDDEKLFF.

The rearrangement links TRBV5-1 to TRBJ2-7; 8 bases are shared with TRBD2. The CDR3 contains 14 residues. The germline CDR1 and CDR2 sequences are SGHRS and YFSETQ. The ends lost 2 bases at V and 4 bases at J; junction bases unmatched: 5. CDR3 nucleotides: TGCGCCAGCAGCTTACGGGAGGGGGGATACGAGCAGTACTTC. This translates into CASSLREGGYEQYF.

The rearrangement uses TRBV5-6 and TRBJ2-4, with TRBD1 matching over 8 bases. The CDR3 is 18 residues long. V lost 4 bases and J lost 0; bases outside the gene matches: 12. Germline-derived CDR1 and CDR2 are SGHDT and YYEEEE. This CDR3 is CASSRNLGTGLAKNIQYF. CDR3 coding DNA: TGTGCCAGCAGCCGAAACCTTGGGACAGGTCTAGCCAAAAACATTCAGTACTTC.

J is TRBJ2-2 and V is TRBV7-2, with D perhaps TRBD1 or TRBD2 (5 bases each). The CDR3 consists of 15 residues. The V gene lost 6 bases and the J gene lost 4 bases, with 15 bases spanning the gap. Germline lookup yields CDR1 SGHTA and CDR2 FQGNSA. The CDR3 coding sequence is TGTGCCAGCAGGCCCGGACCAGGGAGCACCGGGGAGCTGTTTTTT. Translation gives CASRPGPGSTGELFF.

The rearrangement uses TRBV18 and TRBJ2-5; tentatively, D is TRBD2 (6 bases). The germline CDR1 and CDR2 sequences are KGHSH and LQKENI. The CDR3 sequence is 15 residues long. The V end lost 1 base, the J end lost 5 bases, and 14 bases lay between the germline ends. The CDR3 nucleotides are TGTGCCAGCTCACCACGTTCGGGGGTCGGGGAGACCCAGTACTTC. Protein sequence: CASSPRSGVGETQYF.

This chain joins TRBV9 and TRBJ1-5; 10 positions match TRBD1. This CDR3 has 16 residues. J gave up 6 bases and V 3 bases, and 9 bases lay outside the gene matches. Germline values: CDR1 SGDLS, CDR2 YYNGEE. CDR3 DNA: TGTGCCAGCAGCGAGGGGCGACAGGGGGCGAGTCAGCCCCAGCATTTT. This translates into CASSEGRQGASQPQHF.

The chain carries TRBV6-5 and TRBJ1-1, with D unclear. V was clipped by 10 bases and J by 1 base, with 13 bases between them. Looked up from germline, CDR1 is MNHEY and CDR2 is SVGAGI. The CDR3 runs to 13 residues. CDR3 nucleotide sequence: TGTGCCACATTCCTTGGGCAGAACACTGAAGCTTTCTTT. Its translation: CATFLGQNTEAFF.

The genes are TRBV27 and TRBJ2-7; the match to TRBD2 covers 8 bases. Trimming cost V 5 bases and J 2 bases; bases outside gene matches: 5. CDR1 is MNHEY and CDR2 is SMNVEV in the germline V gene (reference sequence). The CDR3 has 14 amino acids. Written as DNA, the CDR3 is TGTGCCAGCAGTCGGAGCGGGGGCACCTACGAGCAGTACTTC. Amino acids: CASSRSGGTYEQYF.

V and J are TRBV6-5 and TRBJ1-4; no definite D call. V dropped 2 bases and J dropped 0 bases, with 10 bases sitting between them. Germline V gene data show CDR1 as MNHEY and CDR2 as SVGAGI. CDR3 length: 16 amino acids. Here the CDR3 reads CASSYASGATNEKLFF. In nucleotides, the CDR3 is TGTGCCAGCAGTTACGCCAGTGGTGCAACTAATGAAAAACTGTTTTTT.

CDR3 bases: TGTGCCAGCAGCTGGGGACTAGCGGGAGGATCAGAGACCCAGTACTTC. This gives the protein CASSWGLAGGSETQYF. The chain couples TRBV7-9 to TRBJ2-5; 15 positions agree with TRBD2. The length of the CDR3 is 16 residues. Unmatched junction bases numbered 4, after V lost 4 bases and J lost 4 bases. Germline CDR1 reads SEHNR; CDR2 reads FQNEAQ (reference sequence).